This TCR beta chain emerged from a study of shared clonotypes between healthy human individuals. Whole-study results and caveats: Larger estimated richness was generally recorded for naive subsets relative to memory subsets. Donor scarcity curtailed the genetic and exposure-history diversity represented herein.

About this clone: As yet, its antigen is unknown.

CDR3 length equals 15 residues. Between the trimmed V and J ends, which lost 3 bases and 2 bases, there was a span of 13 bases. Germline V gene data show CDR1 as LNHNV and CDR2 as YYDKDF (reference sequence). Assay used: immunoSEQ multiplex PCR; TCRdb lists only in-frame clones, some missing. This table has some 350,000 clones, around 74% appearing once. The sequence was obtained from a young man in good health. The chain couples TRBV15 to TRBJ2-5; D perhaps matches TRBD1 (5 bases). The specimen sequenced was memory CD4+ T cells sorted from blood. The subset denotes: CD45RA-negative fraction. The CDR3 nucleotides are TGTGCCACCAGCAGGGGCAACGACAGACAAGAGACCCAGTACTTC. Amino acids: CATSRGNDRQETQYF.